Listed below are T cell receptor beta chains from one sample, sequenced in a study of T cell responses to AZD1222 COVID-19 vaccine. Generated by immunoSEQ multiplex PCR, the TCRdb table keeps only in-frame clones and is missing some. The repertoire has 200,000 to 250,000 clones, 90% to 95% of them found once; the top ten carry approximately 1.5%. The sequences come from peripheral blood, collected 28 days after the second dose of the MenACWY control vaccine. The receptors originated from an adult who received the MenACWY meningococcal vaccine as a control. Each CDR3 is given with its conserved first and last residue. The D gene is left open where the match is weak. Only some rows state a clone size, as once, few, many or a class for expanded clones.

j_call: TRBJ1-2; clone_size: few; v_call: TRBV5-1; d_call: NA; cdr3_aa: CASSLAGGANYGYTF; cdr3_nt: TGCGCCAGCAGCTTGGCCGGGGGGGCCAACTATGGCTACACCTTC
j_call: TRBJ2-2; clone_size: once; v_call: TRBV27; d_call: NA; cdr3_aa: CASSLNSLPVGELFF; cdr3_nt: TGTGCCAGCAGTTTGAACAGTCTACCCGTGGGGGAGCTGTTTTTT
j_call: TRBJ2-2; clone_size: NA; v_call: TRBV7-9; d_call: NA; cdr3_aa: CASSSLVNTGELFF; cdr3_nt: TGTGCCAGCAGCTCTCTGGTGAACACCGGGGAGCTGTTTTTT
j_call: TRBJ1-2; clone_size: NA; v_call: TRBV6-1; d_call: NA; cdr3_aa: CASSERQERFYGYTF; cdr3_nt: TGTGCCAGCAGTGAGCGACAGGAGCGATTCTATGGCTACACCTTC
j_call: TRBJ1-2; clone_size: NA; v_call: TRBV28; d_call: NA; cdr3_aa: CASRNPRNYGYTF; cdr3_nt: TGTGCCAGCAGAAACCCCCGTAACTATGGCTACACCTTC
j_call: TRBJ2-1; clone_size: NA; v_call: TRBV7-9; d_call: NA; cdr3_aa: CASSLARVGNEQFF; cdr3_nt: TGTGCCAGCAGCTTAGCACGGGTGGGGAATGAGCAGTTCTTC
j_call: TRBJ1-1; clone_size: NA; v_call: TRBV6-5; d_call: TRBD1; cdr3_aa: CASRKTGGAYTEAFF; cdr3_nt: TGTGCCAGCAGAAAGACAGGGGGCGCGTATACTGAAGCTTTCTTT
j_call: TRBJ2-3; clone_size: NA; v_call: TRBV5-5; d_call: NA; cdr3_aa: CASSFTAGRADTQYF; cdr3_nt: TGTGCCAGCAGCTTCACGGCAGGGAGAGCAGATACGCAGTATTTT
j_call: TRBJ2-2; clone_size: NA; v_call: TRBV7-8; d_call: TRBD2; cdr3_aa: CASSLAVSGGANTGELFF; cdr3_nt: TGTGCCAGCAGCTTAGCGGTTAGCGGGGGGGCGAACACCGGGGAGCTGTTTTTT
j_call: TRBJ1-6; clone_size: few; v_call: TRBV6-5; d_call: TRBD1; cdr3_aa: CASSTRDSNSPLHF; cdr3_nt: TGTGCCAGCAGTACCCGGGACAGCAATTCACCCCTCCACTTT
j_call: TRBJ2-2; clone_size: NA; v_call: TRBV19; d_call: NA; cdr3_aa: CASSKTGNTGELFF; cdr3_nt: TGTGCCAGTAGTAAGACAGGGAACACCGGGGAGCTGTTTTTT
j_call: TRBJ1-1; clone_size: NA; v_call: TRBV6-5; d_call: NA; cdr3_aa: CASSYSRGTEAFF; cdr3_nt: TGTGCCAGCAGTTACTCCAGGGGAACTGAAGCTTTCTTT
j_call: TRBJ2-5; clone_size: NA; v_call: TRBV2; d_call: TRBD2; cdr3_aa: CASSELGLAFQETQYF; cdr3_nt: TGTGCCAGCAGTGAACTGGGACTAGCGTTTCAAGAGACCCAGTACTTC
j_call: TRBJ2-1; clone_size: NA; v_call: TRBV20-1; d_call: NA; cdr3_aa: CSASRGGAEQFF; cdr3_nt: TGCAGTGCTAGTCGCGGGGGCGCTGAGCAGTTCTTC
j_call: TRBJ1-5; clone_size: once; v_call: TRBV28; d_call: NA; cdr3_aa: CASRPRDRWLQPQHF; cdr3_nt: TGTGCCAGCAGACCCCGGGACCGATGGTTACAGCCCCAGCATTTT
j_call: TRBJ1-2; clone_size: NA; v_call: TRBV6-2/TRBV6-3; d_call: NA; cdr3_aa: CASSTTGPNYGYTF; cdr3_nt: TGTGCCAGCAGTACTACAGGGCCCAACTATGGCTACACCTTC
j_call: TRBJ2-7; clone_size: NA; v_call: TRBV7-9; d_call: TRBD1; cdr3_aa: CASSDGLDRDYPYEQYF; cdr3_nt: TGTGCCAGCAGCGACGGATTAGACAGGGATTATCCCTACGAGCAGTACTTC
j_call: TRBJ1-1; clone_size: NA; v_call: TRBV5-6; d_call: TRBD1; cdr3_aa: CAGGDRSNTEAFF; cdr3_nt: TGTGCCGGGGGGGACAGATCGAACACTGAAGCTTTCTTT
j_call: TRBJ2-2; clone_size: NA; v_call: TRBV3-1/TRBV3-2; d_call: NA; cdr3_aa: CASSHLTRDTGELFF; cdr3_nt: TGTGCCAGCAGCCACCTGACCAGGGACACCGGGGAGCTGTTTTTT
j_call: TRBJ1-4; clone_size: NA; v_call: TRBV9; d_call: NA; cdr3_aa: CASSVAPDTNEKLFF; cdr3_nt: TGTGCCAGCAGCGTAGCTCCGGACACAAATGAAAAACTGTTTTTT
j_call: TRBJ2-6; clone_size: NA; v_call: TRBV9; d_call: TRBD2; cdr3_aa: CASSSSGSIAGANVLTF; cdr3_nt: TGTGCCAGCAGCTCTAGCGGGAGTATTGCTGGGGCCAACGTCCTGACTTTC
j_call: TRBJ2-3; clone_size: NA; v_call: TRBV27; d_call: NA; cdr3_aa: CASRDPGPTDTQYF; cdr3_nt: TGTGCCAGCAGAGACCCTGGCCCCACAGATACGCAGTATTTT
j_call: TRBJ2-1; clone_size: NA; v_call: TRBV3-1/TRBV3-2; d_call: TRBD2; cdr3_aa: CASTASGRVYGEQFF; cdr3_nt: TGTGCCAGCACCGCAAGCGGGAGGGTTTATGGTGAGCAGTTCTTC
j_call: TRBJ1-1; clone_size: NA; v_call: TRBV21-1; d_call: NA; cdr3_aa: CASTQGGAPEAFF; cdr3_nt: TGTGCCAGCACCCAAGGGGGAGCTCCTGAAGCTTTCTTT
j_call: TRBJ2-5; clone_size: NA; v_call: TRBV28; d_call: NA; cdr3_aa: CASSFELQETQYF; cdr3_nt: TGTGCCAGCAGTTTTGAGTTACAAGAGACCCAGTACTTC
j_call: TRBJ2-2; clone_size: NA; v_call: TRBV5-4; d_call: NA; cdr3_aa: CASSLGLASNTGELFF; cdr3_nt: TGTGCCAGCAGCTTGGGGCTAGCTTCGAACACCGGGGAGCTGTTTTTT
j_call: TRBJ2-7; clone_size: NA; v_call: TRBV19; d_call: TRBD2; cdr3_aa: CASSVGPGGEQYF; cdr3_nt: TGTGCCAGTAGTGTCGGGCCGGGGGGCGAGCAGTACTTC
j_call: TRBJ1-5; clone_size: NA; v_call: TRBV7-8; d_call: NA; cdr3_aa: CASSLMGGGNQPQHF; cdr3_nt: TGTGCCAGCAGCTTAATGGGGGGGGGCAATCAGCCCCAGCATTTT
j_call: TRBJ2-7; clone_size: NA; v_call: TRBV7-9; d_call: NA; cdr3_aa: CASSQQNYEQYF; cdr3_nt: TGTGCCAGCAGTCAACAGAACTACGAGCAGTACTTC
j_call: TRBJ2-7; clone_size: NA; v_call: TRBV11-1; d_call: NA; cdr3_aa: CASSPATSPQYF; cdr3_nt: TGTGCCAGCAGCCCCGCCACTAGTCCGCAGTACTTC
j_call: TRBJ2-7; clone_size: NA; v_call: TRBV6-5; d_call: NA; cdr3_aa: CASVGLSSYEQYF; cdr3_nt: TGTGCCAGCGTGGGTCTGAGCTCCTACGAGCAGTACTTC
j_call: TRBJ2-7; clone_size: NA; v_call: TRBV14; d_call: TRBD1; cdr3_aa: CASSHPGQSYEQYF; cdr3_nt: TGTGCCAGCAGCCATCCGGGACAGTCCTACGAGCAGTACTTC
j_call: TRBJ1-2; clone_size: NA; v_call: TRBV19; d_call: NA; cdr3_aa: CASFGDSSLHGYTF; cdr3_nt: TGTGCCAGTTTTGGCGACAGCAGCCTTCATGGCTACACCTTC
j_call: TRBJ2-7; clone_size: NA; v_call: TRBV2; d_call: TRBD2; cdr3_aa: CASSEERGSYEQYF; cdr3_nt: TGTGCCAGCAGTGAAGAGCGGGGGTCCTACGAGCAGTACTTC
j_call: TRBJ1-4; clone_size: NA; v_call: TRBV5-1; d_call: NA; cdr3_aa: CASSLGGFETNEKLFF; cdr3_nt: TGCGCCAGCAGCCTGGGAGGGTTTGAAACTAATGAAAAACTGTTTTTT
j_call: TRBJ1-4; clone_size: NA; v_call: TRBV28; d_call: TRBD1; cdr3_aa: CASTGGRATNEKLFF; cdr3_nt: TGTGCCAGTACAGGGGGGAGAGCAACTAATGAAAAACTGTTTTTT
j_call: TRBJ1-3; clone_size: NA; v_call: TRBV7-9; d_call: NA; cdr3_aa: CASSLARASSGNTIYF; cdr3_nt: TGTGCCAGCAGCTTAGCGCGGGCTTCCTCTGGAAACACCATATATTTT
j_call: TRBJ1-1; clone_size: NA; v_call: TRBV11-2; d_call: NA; cdr3_aa: CASSLEVANTEAFF; cdr3_nt: TGTGCCAGCAGCTTAGAAGTGGCGAACACTGAAGCTTTCTTT
j_call: TRBJ2-7; clone_size: NA; v_call: TRBV5-1; d_call: TRBD1; cdr3_aa: CASSPVTGNGEQYF; cdr3_nt: TGCGCCAGCAGCCCCGTGACAGGGAATGGCGAGCAGTACTTC